This T cell receptor (beta chain) was identified during a study of T cell changes during pregnancy in multiple sclerosis. Sequencing used immunoSEQ multiplex PCR; TCRdb keeps in-frame clones, though not all of them. The table has about 40,000 clones, 90% to 95% seen once. This clonotype was sampled from a female donor in good health, enrolled as a control in a pregnancy study. This material consisted of CD4+ T cells from peripheral blood mononuclear cells, taken in the third trimester of pregnancy.

In DNA, the CDR3 is TGTGCCAGCAGCCAGCAGGGACAGGCCGGTGAAAAACTGTTTTTT. Encoded protein: CASSQQGQAGEKLFF. The chain couples TRBV7-9 to TRBJ1-4, with 8 bases lining up with TRBD1. The CDR3 sequence is 15 residues long. J gave up 7 bases and V 5 bases, and 9 bases lay outside the gene matches. Germline lookup yields CDR1 SEHNR and CDR2 FQNEAQ (reference sequence).